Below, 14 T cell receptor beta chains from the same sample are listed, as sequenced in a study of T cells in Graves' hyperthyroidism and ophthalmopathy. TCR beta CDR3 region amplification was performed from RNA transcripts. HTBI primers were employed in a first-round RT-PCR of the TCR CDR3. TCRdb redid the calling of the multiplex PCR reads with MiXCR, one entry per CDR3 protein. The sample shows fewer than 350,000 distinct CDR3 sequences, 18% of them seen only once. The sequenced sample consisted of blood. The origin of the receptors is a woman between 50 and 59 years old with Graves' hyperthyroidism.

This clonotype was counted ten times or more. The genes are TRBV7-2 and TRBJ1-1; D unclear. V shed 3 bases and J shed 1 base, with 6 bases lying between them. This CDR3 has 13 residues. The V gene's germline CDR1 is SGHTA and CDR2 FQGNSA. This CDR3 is CASSFTANTEAFF. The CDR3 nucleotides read TGTGCCAGCAGCTTTACGGCGAACACTGAAGCTTTCTTT.

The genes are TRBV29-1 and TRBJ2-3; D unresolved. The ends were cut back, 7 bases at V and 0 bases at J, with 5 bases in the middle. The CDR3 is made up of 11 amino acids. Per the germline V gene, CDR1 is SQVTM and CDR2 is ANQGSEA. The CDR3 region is CSADSTDTQYF. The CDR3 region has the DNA TGCAGCGCTGATAGCACAGATACGCAGTATTTT.

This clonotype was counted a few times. The CDR3 sequence: CASSLTETNYGYTF. The CDR3 bases are TGCGCCAGCAGCTTGACGGAGACTAACTATGGCTACACCTTC. This sequence joins TRBV4-1 and TRBJ1-2; D is undetermined. Germline CDR1 and CDR2: MGHRA and YSYEKL. V was shortened by 5 bases and J by 0 bases, with 10 bases between the two germline ends. This CDR3 is built from 14 residues.

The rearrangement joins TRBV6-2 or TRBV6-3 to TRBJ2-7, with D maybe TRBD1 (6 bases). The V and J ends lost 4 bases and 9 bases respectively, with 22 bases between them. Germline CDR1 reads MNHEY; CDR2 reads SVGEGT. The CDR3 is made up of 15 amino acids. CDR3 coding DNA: TGTGCCAGCAGTTCGCTCCAGGGGACGGTGCAGGGGCAGTACGTC. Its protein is CASSSLQGTVQGQYV.

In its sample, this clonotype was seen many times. This chain's CDR3 is CASRRAGSEKLFF. Written as DNA, the CDR3 is TGTGCCAGCAGAAGGGCAGGGAGCGAAAAACTGTTTTTT. V is TRBV11-2 and J is TRBJ1-4, with D possibly matching TRBD1 (5 bases). The CDR3 is made up of 13 amino acids. Trimming left V 6 bases short and J 8 bases short, with 13 bases between. CDR1 and CDR2 from the germline V gene are SGHAT and FQNNGV.

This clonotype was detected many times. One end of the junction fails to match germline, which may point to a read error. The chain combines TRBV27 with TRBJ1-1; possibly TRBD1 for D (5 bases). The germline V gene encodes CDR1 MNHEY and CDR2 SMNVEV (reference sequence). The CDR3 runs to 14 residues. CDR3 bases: TGCGCCAGCAGCTTGGGGGTCATGAACACTGAAGCTTTCTTT. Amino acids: CASSLGVMNTEAFF.

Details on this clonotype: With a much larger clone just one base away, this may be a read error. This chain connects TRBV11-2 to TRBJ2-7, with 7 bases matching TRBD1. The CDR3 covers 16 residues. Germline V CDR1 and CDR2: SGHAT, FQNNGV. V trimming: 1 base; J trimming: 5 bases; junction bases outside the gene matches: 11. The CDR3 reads CASSLAFSGGRNEQYF. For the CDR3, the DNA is TGTGCCAGCAGCTTAGCGTTTTCAGGGGGAAGGAACGAGCAGTACTTC.

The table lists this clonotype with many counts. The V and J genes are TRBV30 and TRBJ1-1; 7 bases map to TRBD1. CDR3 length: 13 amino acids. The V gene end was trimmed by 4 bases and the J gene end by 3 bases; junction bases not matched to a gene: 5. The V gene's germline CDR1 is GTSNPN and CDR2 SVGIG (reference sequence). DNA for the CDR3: TGTGCCTGGAAGGGCCAGGGGGACACTGAAGCTTTCTTT. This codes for CAWKGQGDTEAFF. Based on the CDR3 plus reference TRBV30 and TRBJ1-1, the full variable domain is SQTIHQWPATLVQPVGSPLSLECTVEGTSNPNLYWYRQAAGRGLQLLFYSVGIGQISSEVPQNLSASRPQDRQFILSSKKLLLSDSGFYLCAWKGQGDTEAFFGQGTRLTVV.

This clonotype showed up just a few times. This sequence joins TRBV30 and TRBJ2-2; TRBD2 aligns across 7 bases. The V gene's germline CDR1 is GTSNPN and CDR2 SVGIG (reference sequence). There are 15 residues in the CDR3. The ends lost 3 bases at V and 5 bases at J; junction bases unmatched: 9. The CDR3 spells CAWSGGRVGTGELFF. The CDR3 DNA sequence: TGTGCCTGGAGCGGGGGGAGAGTAGGGACCGGGGAGCTGTTTTTT.

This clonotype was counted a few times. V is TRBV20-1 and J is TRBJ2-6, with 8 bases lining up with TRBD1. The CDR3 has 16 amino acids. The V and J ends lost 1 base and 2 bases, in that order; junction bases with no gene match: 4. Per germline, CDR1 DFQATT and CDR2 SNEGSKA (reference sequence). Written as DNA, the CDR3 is TGCAGTGCTAGAGGGACAGGGCGAACTGGGGCCAACGTCCTGACTTTC. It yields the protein CSARGTGRTGANVLTF.

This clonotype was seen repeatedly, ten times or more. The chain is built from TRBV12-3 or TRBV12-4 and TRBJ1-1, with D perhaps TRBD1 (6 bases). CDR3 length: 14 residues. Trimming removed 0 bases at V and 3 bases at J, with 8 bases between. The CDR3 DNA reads TGTGCCAGCAGTTTAGCCCAGGGGCACACTGAAGCTTTCTTT. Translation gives CASSLAQGHTEAFF.

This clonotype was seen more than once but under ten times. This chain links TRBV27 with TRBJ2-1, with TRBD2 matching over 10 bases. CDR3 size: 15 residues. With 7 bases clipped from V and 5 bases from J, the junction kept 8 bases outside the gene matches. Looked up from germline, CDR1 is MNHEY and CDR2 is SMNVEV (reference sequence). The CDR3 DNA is TGTGCCAGCACTAAGGGGACTAGCGCACACAATGAGCAGTTCTTC. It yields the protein CASTKGTSAHNEQFF.

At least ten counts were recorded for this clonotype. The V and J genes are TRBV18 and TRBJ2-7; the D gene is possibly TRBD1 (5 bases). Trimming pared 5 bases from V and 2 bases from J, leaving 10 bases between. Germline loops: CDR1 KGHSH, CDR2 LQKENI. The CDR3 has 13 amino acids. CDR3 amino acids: CASSATEAYEQYV. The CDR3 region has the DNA TGTGCCAGCTCAGCGACAGAAGCCTACGAGCAGTACGTC.

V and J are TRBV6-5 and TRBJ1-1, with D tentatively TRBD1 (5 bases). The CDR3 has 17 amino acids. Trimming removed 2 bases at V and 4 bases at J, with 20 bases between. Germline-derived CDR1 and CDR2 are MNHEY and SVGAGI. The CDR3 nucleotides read TGTGCCAGCAGTTACCCCCCCGGACACTTGGGGAGCACTGAAGCTTTCTTT. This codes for CASSYPPGHLGSTEAFF.